The 10 T cell receptor beta chains below were found in one sample sequenced in a study of blood T cell repertoires in COVID-19. Clones were read by immunoSEQ multiplex PCR, and TCRdb kept only the in-frame ones, dropping some. The table includes 90,000 to 150,000 clones, approximately 81% detected once. What was sequenced was peripheral blood. These receptors were taken from a man between 60 and 75 years old with acute or convalescent COVID-19.

This chain connects TRBV18 to TRBJ1-2; D may be TRBD1 (6 bases). The V end lost 2 bases, the J end lost 6 bases, and 10 bases lay between the germline ends. The CDR3 length is 13 residues. Germline loops: CDR1 KGHSH, CDR2 LQKENI. Here the CDR3 DNA reads TGTGCCAGCTCACCATCACAGGGAGATGGCTACACCTTC. Protein product: CASSPSQGDGYTF.

V gene TRBV19 combines with J gene TRBJ2-6, with 7 bases matching TRBD1. V was clipped by 10 bases and J by 0 bases; unmatched bases: 12. The V gene's germline CDR1 is LNHDA and CDR2 SQIVND (reference sequence). The CDR3 length is 17 residues. This chain's CDR3 is CATSDRFDYSGANVLTF. CDR3 coding DNA: TGTGCCACCTCGGACAGGTTTGACTACTCTGGGGCCAACGTCCTGACTTTC.

This clone appeared a few times. The CDR3 loop reads CASSIAPWTRVGNTQYF. The CDR3 DNA is TGTGCCAGTAGTATAGCCCCCTGGACTAGGGTAGGGAATACGCAGTATTTT. The chain couples TRBV19 to TRBJ2-3; 7 bases match TRBD2. Germline V gene data show CDR1 as LNHDA and CDR2 as SQIVND (reference sequence). The J segment lost 7 bases and the V segment lost 1 base, leaving 14 bases of the junction unmatched. The CDR3 length is 17 residues. Combining the CDR3 with reference TRBV19 and TRBJ2-3 gives the whole variable domain DGGITQSPKYLFRKEGQNVTLSCEQNLNHDAMYWYRQDPGQGLRLIYYSQIVNDFQKGDIAEGYSVSREKKESFPLTVTSAQKNPTAFYLCASSIAPWTRVGNTQYFGPGTRLTVL.

This clone came up a few times. The chain carries TRBV4-2 and TRBJ2-2; 7 bases agree with TRBD2. There are 14 residues in the CDR3. Germline values: CDR1 LGHNA, CDR2 YNFKEQ. J was trimmed by 8 bases and V by 1 base; bases with no gene match: 4. The CDR3 loop reads CASSQAGTTGELFF. As DNA, the CDR3 is TGTGCCAGCAGCCAAGCCGGGACTACGGGGGAGCTGTTTTTT.

The chain recombines TRBV7-8 with TRBJ2-5; a weak D match, TRBD2 (5 bases). Germline V CDR1 and CDR2: SGHVS, FQNEAQ. This CDR3 contains 13 residues. Trimming shortened V by 3 bases and J by 1 base, and 6 bases separated the two germline ends. In nucleotides, the CDR3 is TGTGCCAGCAGCTTGGAGGCCCAAGAGACCCAGTACTTC. Protein sequence: CASSLEAQETQYF.

The chain joins TRBV6-5 to TRBJ2-3; a weak D match, TRBD1 (6 bases). Germline V CDR1 and CDR2: MNHEY, SVGAGI. This CDR3 has 13 residues. V lost 8 bases and J lost 2, with 11 bases in between. Here the CDR3 DNA reads TGTGCCAGCGCCAGGGGAAACACAGATACGCAGTATTTT. This gives the protein CASARGNTDTQYF.

The V and J genes are TRBV7-2 and TRBJ1-1; a possible D gene is TRBD1 (5 bases). The CDR3 is 13 residues long. The ends were cut back, 6 bases at V and 0 bases at J, with 8 bases in the middle. CDR1 is SGHTA and CDR2 is FQGNSA in the germline V gene. The CDR3 sequence: CASSAQVNTEAFF. CDR3 in DNA: TGTGCCAGCAGTGCACAGGTGAACACTGAAGCTTTCTTT.

The V gene is TRBV11-2, the J gene TRBJ2-2; TRBD1 matches at 9 bases. J was trimmed by 6 bases and V by 4 bases; bases with no gene match: 12. This CDR3 spans 17 amino acids. CDR1 is SGHAT, CDR2 FQNNGV, per germline. The CDR3 loop is CASSSLIQGAGAGELFF. The CDR3 nucleotides are TGTGCCAGCAGCTCGCTAATACAGGGGGCAGGGGCCGGGGAGCTGTTTTTT.

V usage is TRBV12-2 and J usage is TRBJ2-7; TRBD1 is the table's D call, not checked against the DNA. TRBV12-2 is labeled a pseudogene. The CDR3 runs 14 residues. The CDR3 nucleotides are TGTGCAAGCCCCCCCGGGGACATCTCCTACGAGCAGTACTTC. Translated, it gives CASPPGDISYEQYF.

This clone was picked up a small number of times. The V and J genes are TRBV19 and TRBJ2-1; 8 nucleotides match TRBD2. The germline gives CDR1 LNHDA, CDR2 SQIVND (reference sequence). The CDR3 length is 15 residues. J was trimmed by 10 bases and V by 2 bases; bases with no gene match: 10. In DNA form, the CDR3 reads TGTGCCAGTAGTATATTGACTAGCGCCTCGGGAGAGCAGTTCTTC. Protein sequence: CASSILTSASGEQFF.